The 6 T cell receptor beta chains listed next were all sequenced from one sample in a study of blood T cells in healthy people across ages. A sample-barcoded 5' primer and a J-beta primer mix were used in a second PCR of roughly 7 to 11 cycles. A single record per CDR3 protein comes from TCRdb applying MiXCR to the 5' RACE reads. The sample has about 650,000 distinct CDR3 sequences; about a third are singletons. Sequencing was done on a sample of blood. These receptors all stem from a woman older than 75 in good health.

This clonotype was picked up one time. A read error is possible here, since a much larger clone lies one base away. The genes are TRBV14 and TRBJ2-7, with a weak D call TRBD1 (5 bases). Germline-derived CDR1 and CDR2 are SGHDN and FVKESK. CDR3 size: 14 residues. The DNA for the CDR3 is TGTGCCAGCAACCAAGATCTGGTAGGGGTCGAGCAGTACTTC. As protein: CASNQDLVGVEQYF.

This clonotype has ten or more counts. The genes are TRBV7-2 and TRBJ2-7, with 9 positions matching TRBD1. Germline assignment: CDR1 SGHTA and CDR2 FQGNSA. The ends lost 2 bases at V and 3 bases at J; junction bases unmatched: 5. The CDR3 contains 15 residues. The DNA of the CDR3 is TGTGCCAGCAGCTTATACAGGGGGCGGGTCTACGAGCAGTACTTC. This codes for CASSLYRGRVYEQYF.

At least ten counts were recorded for this clonotype. The CDR3 coding sequence is TGTGCCAGCAGCTCTCAACGAACCGACAGAGGGGATTACAATGAGCAGTTCTTC. Its protein product is CASSSQRTDRGDYNEQFF. This rearrangement joins TRBV7-9 to TRBJ2-1, with D perhaps given as TRBD1 or TRBD2 (5 bases each). The V end was cut by 4 bases, the J end by 4 bases, with 23 bases between. This CDR3 comprises 18 residues. CDR1 and CDR2 from the germline V gene are SEHNR and FQNEAQ (reference sequence).

In this sample, this clonotype turned up once. The V gene is TRBV27, the J gene TRBJ2-2, with D maybe TRBD2 (5 bases). The ends were cut back, 5 bases at V and 6 bases at J, with 13 bases in the middle. Germline CDR1 MNHEY, CDR2 SMNVEV (reference sequence). This CDR3 is built from 14 residues. Here the CDR3 DNA reads TGTGCCAGCAGTGGGGAACTAGTCCCCGGGGAGCTGTTTTTT. This encodes CASSGELVPGELFF.

Comment on this clonotype: Possible read error: a much larger clone is one base away. The chain is built from TRBV4-1 and TRBJ2-7, with 12 bases that match TRBD2. Germline CDR1 MGHRA, CDR2 YSYEKL. This CDR3 comprises 16 residues. Germline trimming cut 4 bases from V and 4 bases from J; bases unmatched to any gene: 8. CDR3 in amino acids: CASSLGLAGYRYEQYF. DNA of the CDR3: TGCGCCAGCAGCCTCGGACTAGCGGGGTACCGTTACGAGCAGTACTTC.

A few counts support this clonotype. The chain employs TRBV6-5 and TRBJ1-3; maybe TRBD1 (6 bases). Germline V gene sequence: CDR1 MNHEY, CDR2 SVGAGI. The V end lost 8 bases, the J end lost 2 bases, and 16 bases lay between the germline ends. CDR3 length: 15 residues. This chain's CDR3 is CASLEGTTPGNTIYF. CDR3 sequence (DNA): TGTGCCAGCCTAGAAGGGACAACTCCTGGAAACACCATATATTTT.